This entry concerns a single T cell receptor (beta chain). Profiling relied on immunoSEQ multiplex PCR, and the TCRdb table lists in-frame clones only, not all of them. The data show fewer than 150,000 clones, about nine tenths seen once. The sample comes from a study of T cell responses to AZD1222 COVID-19 vaccine. In germline, CDR1 is SQVTM, CDR2 ANQGSEA. V shed 7 bases and J shed 5 bases, with 30 bases lying between them. This CDR3 has 18 residues. The sample was peripheral blood, taken 28 days after the second AZD1222 dose. The chain employs TRBV29-1 and TRBJ2-1; tentative D call: TRBD1 (6 bases). The TCR originated in an adult who received the AZD1222 COVID-19 vaccine. The CDR3 loop is CSDPKVTEGTQPHNEQFF. The CDR3 DNA is TGCAGCGACCCAAAAGTGACCGAAGGGACACAACCGCACAATGAGCAGTTCTTC.